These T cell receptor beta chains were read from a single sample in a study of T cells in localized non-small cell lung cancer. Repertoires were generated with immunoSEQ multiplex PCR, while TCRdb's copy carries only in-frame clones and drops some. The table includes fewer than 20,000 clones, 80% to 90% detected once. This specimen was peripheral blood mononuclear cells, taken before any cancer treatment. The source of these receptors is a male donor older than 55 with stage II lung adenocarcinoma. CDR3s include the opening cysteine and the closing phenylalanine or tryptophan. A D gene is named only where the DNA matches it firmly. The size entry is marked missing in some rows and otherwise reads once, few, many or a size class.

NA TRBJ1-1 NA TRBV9 TGTGCCAGCAGCGTTGGAACCAGGGGCAAGGTGACTGAAGCTTTCTTT CASSVGTRGKVTEAFF
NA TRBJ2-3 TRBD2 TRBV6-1 TGTGCCAGCACCGTAGCGGGAGTTCTAGATACGCAGTATTTT CASTVAGVLDTQYF
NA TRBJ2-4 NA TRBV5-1 TGCGCCAGCAGCTTGTTTGTGGGGTCCATTCAGTACTTC CASSLFVGSIQYF
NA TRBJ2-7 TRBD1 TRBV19 TGTGCCAGTAGCCCCGGGACAGGGGCCTACGAGCAGTACTTC CASSPGTGAYEQYF
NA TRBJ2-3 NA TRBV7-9 TGTGCCAGCACTCAGGAGGGGGCAGATACGCAGTATTTT CASTQEGADTQYF
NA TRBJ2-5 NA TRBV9 TGTGCCAGCAGCGTAGGACAGGCCGATTCGGAGACCCAGTACTTC CASSVGQADSETQYF
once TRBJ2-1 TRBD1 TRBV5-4 TGTGCCTGGTGGGAGCGGAGGACAGGGTTTAACAATGAGCAGTTCTTC CAWWERRTGFNNEQFF
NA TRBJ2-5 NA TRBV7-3 TGTGCCAGCAGCTCACTGGGTACGGTTGCGGACTTC CASSSLGTVADF
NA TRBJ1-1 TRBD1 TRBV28 TGTGCCAGCAGTCCCCGACAGGGCCTGGGCACTGAAGCTTTCTTT CASSPRQGLGTEAFF
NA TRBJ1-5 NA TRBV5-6 TGTGCCAGCAGCCCCCCAGGCGGCAATCAGCCCCAGCATTTT CASSPPGGNQPQHF
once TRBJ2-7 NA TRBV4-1 TGCGCCAGCAGCCAAGAGTCCGGGGCGTACTCCTACGAGCAGTACTTC CASSQESGAYSYEQYF
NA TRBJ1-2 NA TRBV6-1 TGTGCCAGCAGTGATCCGGCCGGCTATGGCTACACCTTC CASSDPAGYGYTF
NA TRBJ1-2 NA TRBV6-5 TGTGCCAGCAGGGGTAGGGGGAAGTACGGCTACACCTTC CASRGRGKYGYTF
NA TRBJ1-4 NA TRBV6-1 TGTGCCAGCAGTGACGAAGCGGGGGGCAGGGCTAATGAAAAACTGTTTTTT CASSDEAGGRANEKLFF
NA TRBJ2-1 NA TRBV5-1 TGCGCCAGCAGCTTGGATACGGGGTCCTACAATGAGCAGTTCTTC CASSLDTGSYNEQFF
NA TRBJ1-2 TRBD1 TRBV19 TGTGCCAGTAGTATGGGACAGGCGACTAACTATGGCTACACCTTC CASSMGQATNYGYTF
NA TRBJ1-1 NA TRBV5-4 TGTGCCAGCAGCGCGGGCGGGAGGGACACTGAAGCTTTCTTT CASSAGGRDTEAFF
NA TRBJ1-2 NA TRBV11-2 TGTGCCAGCAGCCATTCAAATAATGTTTATAATGGCTACACCTTC CASSHSNNVYNGYTF
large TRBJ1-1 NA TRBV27 TGTGCCAGCAGTTTCGGCGAGAACACTGAAGCTTTCTTT CASSFGENTEAFF
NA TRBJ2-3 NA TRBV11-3 TGTGCCAGCAGCTCCAGACTAGGCGCCCCAGATACGCAGTATTTT CASSSRLGAPDTQYF
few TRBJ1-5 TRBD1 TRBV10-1 TGCGCCTGCCCGGGACAGGGGAATCAGCCCCAGCATTTT CACPGQGNQPQHF
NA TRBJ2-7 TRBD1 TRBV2 TGTGCCAGCAGCCCCCCGGGACAGGGGATAGGCGAGCAGTACTTC CASSPPGQGIGEQYF
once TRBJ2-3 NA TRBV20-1 TGCAGTGCTAGCTACACAGATACGCAGTATTTT CSASYTDTQYF
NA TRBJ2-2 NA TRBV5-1 TGCGCCAGCCTTCCCTCGAACACCGGGGAGCTGTTTTTT CASLPSNTGELFF
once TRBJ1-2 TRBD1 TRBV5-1 TGCGCCAGCAGCTTGAGGACAGGGGGCGCGGGGAACTATGGCTACACCTTC CASSLRTGGAGNYGYTF
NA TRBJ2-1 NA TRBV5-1 TGCGCCAGCAGCTTGGCCAGGCTCGGGCCCAATGAGCAGTTCTTC CASSLARLGPNEQFF
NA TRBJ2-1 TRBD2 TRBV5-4 TGTGCCAGCAGCCCCGGTTCTAGCGGGAGTAATGAGCAGTTCTTC CASSPGSSGSNEQFF
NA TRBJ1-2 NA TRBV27 TGTGCCAGCAGCCCAAGTTCGGGGTTAGGGCCGTATGGCTACACCTTC CASSPSSGLGPYGYTF